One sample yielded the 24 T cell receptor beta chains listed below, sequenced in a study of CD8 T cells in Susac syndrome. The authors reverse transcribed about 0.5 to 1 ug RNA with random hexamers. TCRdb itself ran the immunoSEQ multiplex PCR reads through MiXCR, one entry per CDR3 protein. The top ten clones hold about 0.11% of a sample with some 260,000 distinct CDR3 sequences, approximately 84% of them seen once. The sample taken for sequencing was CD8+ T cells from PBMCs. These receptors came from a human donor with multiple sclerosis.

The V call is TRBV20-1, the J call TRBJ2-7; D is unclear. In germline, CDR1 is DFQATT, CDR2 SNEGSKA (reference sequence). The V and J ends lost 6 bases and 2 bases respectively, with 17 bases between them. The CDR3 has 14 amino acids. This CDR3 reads CSAPELASTYEQYF. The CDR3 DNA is TGCAGTGCCCCGGAGCTGGCCTCAACCTACGAGCAGTACTTC.

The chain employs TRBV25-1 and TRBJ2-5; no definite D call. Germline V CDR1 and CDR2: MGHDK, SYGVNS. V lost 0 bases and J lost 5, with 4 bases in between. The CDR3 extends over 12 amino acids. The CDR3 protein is CASSEYGETQYF. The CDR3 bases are TGTGCCAGCAGTGAATATGGGGAGACCCAGTACTTC.

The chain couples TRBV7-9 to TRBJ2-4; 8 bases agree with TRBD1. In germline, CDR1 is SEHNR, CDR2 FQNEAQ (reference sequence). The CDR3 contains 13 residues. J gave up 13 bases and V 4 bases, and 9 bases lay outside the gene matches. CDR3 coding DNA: TGTGCCAGCAGCTCCTCCCGGGACAGGCTGCAGTACTTC. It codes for CASSSSRDRLQYF.

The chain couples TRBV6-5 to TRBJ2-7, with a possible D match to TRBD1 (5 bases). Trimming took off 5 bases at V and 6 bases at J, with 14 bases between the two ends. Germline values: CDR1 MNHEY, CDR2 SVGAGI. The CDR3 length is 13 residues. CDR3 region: CASSQTLRGEQYF. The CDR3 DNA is TGTGCCAGCAGTCAAACCCTAAGGGGCGAGCAGTACTTC.

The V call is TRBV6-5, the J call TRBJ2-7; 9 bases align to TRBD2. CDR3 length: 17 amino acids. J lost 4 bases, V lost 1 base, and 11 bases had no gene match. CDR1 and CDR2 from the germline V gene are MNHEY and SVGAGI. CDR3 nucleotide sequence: TGTGCCAGCAGTTACTTCCTAGCGGGGAGTGGGCTGTACGAGCAGTACTTC. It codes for CASSYFLAGSGLYEQYF.

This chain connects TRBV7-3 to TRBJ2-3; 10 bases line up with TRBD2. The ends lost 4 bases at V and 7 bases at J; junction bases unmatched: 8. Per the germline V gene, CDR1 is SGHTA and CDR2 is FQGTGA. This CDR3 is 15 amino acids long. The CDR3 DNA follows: TGTGCCAGCAGCTCGCTAGCGGGAGTAGGGAATACGCAGTATTTT. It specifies CASSSLAGVGNTQYF.

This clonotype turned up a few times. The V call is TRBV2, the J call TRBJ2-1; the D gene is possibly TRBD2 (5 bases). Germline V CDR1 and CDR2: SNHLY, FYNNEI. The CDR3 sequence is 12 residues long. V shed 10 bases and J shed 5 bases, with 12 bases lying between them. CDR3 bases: TGTGCCATCCCCGCCGGGAACAATGAGCAGTTCTTC. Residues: CAIPAGNNEQFF.

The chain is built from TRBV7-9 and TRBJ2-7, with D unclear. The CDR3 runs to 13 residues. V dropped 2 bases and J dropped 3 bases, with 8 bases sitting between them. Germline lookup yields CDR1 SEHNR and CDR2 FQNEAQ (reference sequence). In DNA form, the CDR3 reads TGTGCCAGCAGCTTAAAGAGCCACTACGAGCAGTACTTC. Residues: CASSLKSHYEQYF.

The CDR3 sequence is CASSLGISGNTIYF. For the CDR3, the DNA is TGTGCCAGCAGCTTGGGAATCTCTGGAAACACCATATATTTT. The rearrangement joins TRBV7-9 to TRBJ1-3, with no clear D. The V gene lost 3 bases and the J gene lost 0 bases, with 6 bases spanning the gap. This CDR3 region has 14 residues. Germline loops: CDR1 SEHNR, CDR2 FQNEAQ (reference sequence).

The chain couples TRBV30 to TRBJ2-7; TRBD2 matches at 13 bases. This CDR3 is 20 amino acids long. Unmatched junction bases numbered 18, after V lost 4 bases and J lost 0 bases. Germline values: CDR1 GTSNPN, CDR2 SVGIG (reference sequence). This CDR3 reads CAWTGLPLTSGRRGSYEQYF. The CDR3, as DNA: TGTGCCTGGACAGGGCTACCTCTGACTAGCGGGAGGCGGGGCTCCTACGAGCAGTACTTC.

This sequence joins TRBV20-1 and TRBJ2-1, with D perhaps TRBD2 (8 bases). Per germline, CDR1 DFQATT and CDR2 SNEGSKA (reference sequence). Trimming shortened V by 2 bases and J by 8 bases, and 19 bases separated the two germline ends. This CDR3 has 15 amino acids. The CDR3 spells CSARPGLEGGHEQFF. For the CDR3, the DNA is TGCAGTGCTAGACCGGGACTAGAAGGGGGCCATGAGCAGTTCTTC.

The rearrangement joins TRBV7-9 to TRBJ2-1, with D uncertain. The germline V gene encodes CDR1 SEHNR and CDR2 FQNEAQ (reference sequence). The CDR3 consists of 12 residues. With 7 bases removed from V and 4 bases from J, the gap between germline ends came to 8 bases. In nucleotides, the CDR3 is TGTGCCAGCACCTCCCGATACAATGAGCAGTTCTTC. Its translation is CASTSRYNEQFF.

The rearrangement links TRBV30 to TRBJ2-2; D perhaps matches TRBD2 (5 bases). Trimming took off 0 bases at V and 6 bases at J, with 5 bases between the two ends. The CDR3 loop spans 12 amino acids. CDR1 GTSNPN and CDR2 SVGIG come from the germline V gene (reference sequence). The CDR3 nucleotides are TGTGCCTGGAGTGTCGGGGCCGGGGAGCTGTTTTTT. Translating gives CAWSVGAGELFF.

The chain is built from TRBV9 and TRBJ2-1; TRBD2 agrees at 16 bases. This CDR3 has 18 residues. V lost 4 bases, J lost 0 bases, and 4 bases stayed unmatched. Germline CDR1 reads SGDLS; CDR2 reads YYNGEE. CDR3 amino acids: CASSTGLAGGSSYNEQFF. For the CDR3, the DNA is TGTGCCAGCAGCACGGGACTAGCGGGAGGGAGCTCCTACAATGAGCAGTTCTTC.

The CDR3: CSARDPRPMTSGSSDTQYF. CDR3 bases: TGCAGTGCTCGCGACCCAAGACCAATGACTAGCGGGTCCTCAGATACGCAGTATTTT. The chain links TRBV20-1 to TRBJ2-3, with 10 bases fitting TRBD2. This CDR3 comprises 19 residues. CDR1 and CDR2 (germline): DFQATT, SNEGSKA (reference sequence). J gave up 4 bases and V 5 bases, and 21 bases lay outside the gene matches.

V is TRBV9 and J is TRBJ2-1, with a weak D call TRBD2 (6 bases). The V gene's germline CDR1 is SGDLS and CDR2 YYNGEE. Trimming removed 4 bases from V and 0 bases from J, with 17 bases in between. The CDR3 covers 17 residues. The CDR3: CASSFRPSASSYNEQFF. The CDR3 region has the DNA TGTGCCAGCAGCTTCCGCCCTAGCGCCAGCTCCTACAATGAGCAGTTCTTC.

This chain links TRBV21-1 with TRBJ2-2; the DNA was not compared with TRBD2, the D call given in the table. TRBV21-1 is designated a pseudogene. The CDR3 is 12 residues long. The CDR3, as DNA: TGTGCCAGCGGGAGTTGCACCGGGGAGCTGTTTTTT. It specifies CASGSCTGELFF.

CDR3 sequence (DNA): TGTGCCAGCTGTACAGGGACTATACAAGAGACCCAGTACTTC. It codes for CASCTGTIQETQYF. This chain connects TRBV12-3 or TRBV12-4 to TRBJ2-5; weak D call: TRBD2 (7 bases). CDR3 length: 14 amino acids. V was cut by 8 bases and J by 2 bases, with 15 bases left in between.

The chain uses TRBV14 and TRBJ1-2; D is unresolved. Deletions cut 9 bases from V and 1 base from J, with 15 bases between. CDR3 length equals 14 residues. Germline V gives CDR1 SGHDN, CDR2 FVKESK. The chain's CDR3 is CASGRPKVNYGYTF. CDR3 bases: TGTGCCAGTGGACGGCCTAAGGTTAACTATGGCTACACCTTC.

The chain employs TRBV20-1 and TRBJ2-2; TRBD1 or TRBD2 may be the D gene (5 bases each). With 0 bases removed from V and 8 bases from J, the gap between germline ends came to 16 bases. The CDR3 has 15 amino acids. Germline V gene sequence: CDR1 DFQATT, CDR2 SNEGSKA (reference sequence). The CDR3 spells CSARDLGAPGGELFF. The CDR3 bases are TGCAGTGCTAGAGATTTAGGGGCCCCGGGGGGGGAGCTGTTTTTT.

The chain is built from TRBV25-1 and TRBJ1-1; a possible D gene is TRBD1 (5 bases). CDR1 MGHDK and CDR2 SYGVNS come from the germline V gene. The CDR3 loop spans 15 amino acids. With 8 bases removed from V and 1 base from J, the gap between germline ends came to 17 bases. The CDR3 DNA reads TGTGCCAGCGCCGTCGGGGGTCGTAAGAACACTGAAGCTTTCTTT. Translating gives CASAVGGRKNTEAFF. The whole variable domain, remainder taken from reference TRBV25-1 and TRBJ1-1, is EADIYQTPRYLVIGTGKKITLECSQTMGHDKMYWYQQDPGMELHLIHYSYGVNSTEKGDLSSESTVSRIRTEHFPLTLESARPSHTSQYLCASAVGGRKNTEAFFGQGTRLTVV.

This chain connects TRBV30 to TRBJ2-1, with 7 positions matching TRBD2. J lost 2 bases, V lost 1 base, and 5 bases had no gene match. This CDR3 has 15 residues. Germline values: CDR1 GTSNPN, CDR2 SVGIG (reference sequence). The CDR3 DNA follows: TGTGCCTGGAGTGCCCTAGCGGAGACCTACAATGAGCAGTTCTTC. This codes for CAWSALAETYNEQFF.

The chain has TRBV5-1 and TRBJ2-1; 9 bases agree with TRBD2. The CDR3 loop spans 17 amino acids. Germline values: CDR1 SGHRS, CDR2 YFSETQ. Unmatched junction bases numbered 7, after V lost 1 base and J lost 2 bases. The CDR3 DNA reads TGCGCCAGCAGCTTGACTAGCGGGCGGGGGGCCTACAATGAGCAGTTCTTC. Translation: CASSLTSGRGAYNEQFF.

CDR3 sequence reads: CASSFSLSEQFF. The CDR3 nucleotides are TGTGCCAGCAGTTTCTCTCTCTCTGAGCAGTTCTTC. The genes are TRBV28 and TRBJ2-1; D is undetermined. The CDR3 is 12 amino acids. The V and J ends lost 3 bases and 9 bases respectively, with 9 bases between them. CDR1 and CDR2 (germline): MDHEN, SYDVKM.